This T cell receptor (beta chain) was sequenced for a study of T cells in Graves' hyperthyroidism and ophthalmopathy. Between the trimmed V and J ends, which lost 5 bases and 4 bases, there was a span of 17 bases. Germline assignment: CDR1 SGHTA and CDR2 FQGNSA. The CDR3 loop spans 15 amino acids. This clonotype was seen at least ten times. An approximately 9.8 ml volume of fresh peripheral blood provided the PBMCs. Authors of the study amplified TCR beta CDR3 regions from RNA transcripts. A set of HTBI primers served as the primers for a first-round RT-PCR of the TCR CDR3. MiXCR was run by TCRdb on the multiplex PCR reads, yielding one entry per CDR3 protein. Of about 460,000 distinct CDR3 sequences in the sample, 22% were seen once.

This chain joins TRBV7-2 and TRBJ1-2; tentatively, D is TRBD1 (5 bases). This sequence originates from a woman in her 70s with Graves' ophthalmopathy. What was sequenced was blood. The CDR3 DNA follows: TGTGCCAGCAGCCGGGGGGACGTCCGCCTCTATGGCTACACCTTC. It yields the protein CASSRGDVRLYGYTF.